This T cell receptor (beta chain) was recovered during a study of CD8 T cells in Susac syndrome. cDNA came from roughly 0.53 to 1 ug RNA primed by random hexamers. TCRdb ran MiXCR on the immunoSEQ multiplex PCR reads and lists one entry per CDR3 protein. This sample has some 150,000 distinct CDR3 sequences, with just under 97% found just once. V lost 6 bases and J lost 1, with 10 bases in between. The CDR3 has 14 residues. The chain is built from TRBV12-3 or TRBV12-4 and TRBJ1-5; D is uncertain. The material sequenced was CD8+ T cells from PBMCs. The receptor was derived from a human donor with multiple sclerosis. CDR3 residues: CASSATGSNQPQHF. The CDR3 bases are TGTGCCAGCAGCGCTACCGGGAGCAATCAGCCCCAGCATTTT.